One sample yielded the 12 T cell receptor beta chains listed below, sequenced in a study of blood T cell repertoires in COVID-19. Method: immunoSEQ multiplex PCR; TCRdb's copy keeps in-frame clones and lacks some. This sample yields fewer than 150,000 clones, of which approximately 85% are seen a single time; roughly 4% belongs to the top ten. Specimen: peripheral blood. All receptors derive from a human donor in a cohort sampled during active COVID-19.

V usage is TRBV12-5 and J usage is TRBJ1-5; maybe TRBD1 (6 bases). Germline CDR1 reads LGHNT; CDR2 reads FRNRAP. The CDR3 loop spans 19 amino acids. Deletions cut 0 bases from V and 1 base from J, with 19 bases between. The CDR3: CASGLVTPGTGWSNQPQHF. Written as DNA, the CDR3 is TGTGCTAGTGGTTTGGTAACCCCCGGAACAGGGTGGAGCAATCAGCCCCAGCATTTT.

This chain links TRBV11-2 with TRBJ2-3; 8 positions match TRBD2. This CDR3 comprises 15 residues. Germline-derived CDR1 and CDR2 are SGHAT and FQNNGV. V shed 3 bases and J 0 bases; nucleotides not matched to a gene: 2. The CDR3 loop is CASSLSSGSTDTQYF. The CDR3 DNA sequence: TGTGCCAGCAGCTTGTCTAGCGGGAGCACAGATACGCAGTATTTT.

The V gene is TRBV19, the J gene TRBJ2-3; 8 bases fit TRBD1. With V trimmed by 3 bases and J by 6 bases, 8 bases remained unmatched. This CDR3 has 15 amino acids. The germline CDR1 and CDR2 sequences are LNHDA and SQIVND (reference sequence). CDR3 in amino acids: CASSMTGALLDTQYF. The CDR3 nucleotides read TGTGCCAGTAGTATGACAGGGGCCTTACTGGATACGCAGTATTTT.

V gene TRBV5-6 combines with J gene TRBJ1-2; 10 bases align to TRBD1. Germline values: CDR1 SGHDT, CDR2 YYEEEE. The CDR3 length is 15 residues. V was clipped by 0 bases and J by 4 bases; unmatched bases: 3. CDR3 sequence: CASSLGDRGFYGYTF. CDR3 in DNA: TGTGCCAGCAGCTTGGGGGACAGGGGATTCTATGGCTACACCTTC.

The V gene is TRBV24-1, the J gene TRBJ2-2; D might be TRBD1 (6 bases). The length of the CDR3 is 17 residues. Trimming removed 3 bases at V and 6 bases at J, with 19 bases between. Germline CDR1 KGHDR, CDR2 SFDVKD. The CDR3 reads CATSDRRQALDPGELFF. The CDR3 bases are TGTGCCACCAGTGATCGTAGACAGGCGCTTGACCCCGGGGAGCTGTTTTTT.

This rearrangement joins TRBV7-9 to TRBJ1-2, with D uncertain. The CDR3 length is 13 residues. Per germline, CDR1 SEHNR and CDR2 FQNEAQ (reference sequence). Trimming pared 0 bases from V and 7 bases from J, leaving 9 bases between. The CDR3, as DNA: TGTGCCAGCAGCTTAGCCAGTGGCTTTGGCTACACCTTC. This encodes CASSLASGFGYTF.

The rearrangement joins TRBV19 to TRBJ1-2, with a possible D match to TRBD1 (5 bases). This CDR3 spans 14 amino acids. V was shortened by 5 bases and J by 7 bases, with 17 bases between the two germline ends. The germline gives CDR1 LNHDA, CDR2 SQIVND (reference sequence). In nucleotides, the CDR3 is TGTGCCAGTAGTCTCCTCCGGGGGATAACTGGCTACACCTTC. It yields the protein CASSLLRGITGYTF.

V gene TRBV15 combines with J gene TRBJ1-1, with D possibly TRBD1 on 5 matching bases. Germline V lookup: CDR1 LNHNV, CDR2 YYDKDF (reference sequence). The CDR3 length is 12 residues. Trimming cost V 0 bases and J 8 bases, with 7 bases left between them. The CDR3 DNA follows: TGTGCCACCAGCAGAGAATACAGGGAAGCTTTCTTT. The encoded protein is CATSREYREAFF.

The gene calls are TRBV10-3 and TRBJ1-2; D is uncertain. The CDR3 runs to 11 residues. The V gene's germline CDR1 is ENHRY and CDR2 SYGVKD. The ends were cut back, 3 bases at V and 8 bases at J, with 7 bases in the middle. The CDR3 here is CAISEIRGYTF. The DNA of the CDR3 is TGTGCCATCAGTGAAATCCGGGGCTACACCTTC.

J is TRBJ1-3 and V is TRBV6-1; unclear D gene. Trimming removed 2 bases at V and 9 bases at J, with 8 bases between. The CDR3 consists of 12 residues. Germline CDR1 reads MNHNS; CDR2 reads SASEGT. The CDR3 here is CASSERGVTIYF. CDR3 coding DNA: TGTGCCAGCAGTGAACGGGGAGTCACCATATATTTT.

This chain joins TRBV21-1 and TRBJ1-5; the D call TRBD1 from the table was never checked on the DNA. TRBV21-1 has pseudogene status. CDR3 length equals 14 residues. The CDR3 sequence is CASTARINRGPQHF. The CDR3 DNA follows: TGTGCCAGCACCGCCCGCATAAACAGGGGGCCCCAGCATTTT.

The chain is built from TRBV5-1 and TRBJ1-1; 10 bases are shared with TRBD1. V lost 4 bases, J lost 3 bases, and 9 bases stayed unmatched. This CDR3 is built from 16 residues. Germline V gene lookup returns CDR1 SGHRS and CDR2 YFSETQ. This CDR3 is CASSIGTGALYTEAFF. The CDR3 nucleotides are TGCGCCAGCAGCATTGGGACAGGGGCCCTCTACACTGAAGCTTTCTTT.